This T cell receptor (beta chain) was retrieved from a study of human T cells and chemical hapten exposure. Overall study results and limits: A positive correlation with patch test score was found for PT1 expanded TCR counts.

MiXCR, applied by TCRdb to the RACE reads, yields one record per CDR3 protein. The sample shows roughly 100,000 distinct CDR3 sequences, 8% to 10% of them seen only once. In germline, CDR1 is SEHNR, CDR2 FQNEAQ (reference sequence). This CDR3 has 16 residues. The V and J ends lost 1 base and 2 bases respectively, with 12 bases between them. The time point: pre-sensitization, week 0. Treatment: therapeutic diphenylcyclopropenone sensitization with weekly scalp DPC. To note about this clonotype: Antigen specificity is unknown.

The chain carries TRBV7-9 and TRBJ2-1; D may be TRBD1 (7 bases). This TCR came from a woman aged 40 to 49 with alopecia areata. Some clones in this sample may be carry-over from other donors' samples. The material sequenced was whole blood, taken in connection with sensitization to the hapten diphenylcyclopropenone (DPC). The CDR3, as DNA: TGTGCCAGCAGCTTAGGCGGAGGGGGCCCCTACAATGAGCAGTTCTTC. Amino acid sequence: CASSLGGGGPYNEQFF.